This T cell receptor (beta chain) was captured by sequencing in a study of T cell responses to AZD1222 COVID-19 vaccine. Here immunoSEQ multiplex PCR was the method, and the copy in TCRdb shows in-frame clones only, minus some. The sample lists about 83,000 clones, 70% to 90% seen once, with approximately 4.5% in the top ten. Notes on the study in general: Just a handful of AZD1222 recipients were seropositive at baseline. Sampling captured repertoires only after the peak T cell response. Clonal diversity was possibly underestimated, and the donors were mostly white British, with more females.

A note on this clone: Its antigen is unidentified.

The germline gives CDR1 KGHSH, CDR2 LQKENI. The V end lost 2 bases, the J end lost 5 bases, and 10 bases lay between the germline ends. CDR3 size: 15 residues. The V call is TRBV18, the J call TRBJ1-6, with D possibly being TRBD1 (6 bases). The TCR sequence derives from an adult in good health. Source: peripheral blood, taken on day 0 of MenACWY control vaccination. The CDR3 coding sequence is TGTGCCAGCTCACCAGGGCAGGGGAATAATTCACCCCTCCACTTT. It yields the protein CASSPGQGNNSPLHF. Combining the CDR3 with reference TRBV18 and TRBJ1-6 gives the whole variable domain NAGVMQNPRHLVRRRGQEARLRCSPMKGHSHVYWYRQLPEEGLKFMVYLQKENIIDESGMPKERFSAEFPKEGPSILRIQQVVRGDSAAYFCASSPGQGNNSPLHFGNGTRLTVT.